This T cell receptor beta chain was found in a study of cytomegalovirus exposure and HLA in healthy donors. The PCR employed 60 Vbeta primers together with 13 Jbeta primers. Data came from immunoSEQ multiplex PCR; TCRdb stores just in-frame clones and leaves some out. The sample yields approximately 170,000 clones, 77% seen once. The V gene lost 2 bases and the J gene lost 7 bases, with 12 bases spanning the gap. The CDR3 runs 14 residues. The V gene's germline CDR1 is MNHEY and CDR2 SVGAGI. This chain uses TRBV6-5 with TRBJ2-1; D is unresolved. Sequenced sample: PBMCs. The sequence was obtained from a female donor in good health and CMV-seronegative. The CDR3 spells CASSYELGRNEQFF. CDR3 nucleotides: TGTGCCAGCAGTTACGAGCTCGGCAGGAATGAGCAGTTCTTC.